These 9 T cell receptor beta chains were all obtained from the same sample, sequenced in a study of shared clonotypes between healthy human individuals. As defined, naive CD8 cells were CD45RO-negative and positively selected for CCR7, with terminally differentiated effector memory CD45RA+ cells excluded. TCRdb keeps only in-frame clones here, not all; method: immunoSEQ multiplex PCR. The repertoire includes around 2,000,000 clones, 85% to 95% of them detected once, and 1.7% sits in the top ten. The specimen was naive CD8+ T cells from PBMCs. These receptors were taken from a man aged 18 to 35 in good health. Some clones in this sample may be carry-over from other donors' samples.

Remarks on this clone: Other DNA sequences in the sample encode the same CDR3. The chain combines TRBV30 with TRBJ2-1, with D tentatively TRBD2 (5 bases). V shed 5 bases and J shed 0 bases, with 8 bases lying between them. This CDR3 is built from 13 residues. Looked up from germline, CDR1 is GTSNPN and CDR2 is SVGIG (reference sequence). The CDR3 DNA sequence: TGTGCCTGGCGGGGTAGCTCCTACAATGAGCAGTTCTTC. It translates to CAWRGSSYNEQFF.

The chain is built from TRBV18 and TRBJ2-7, with unresolved D. Between the trimmed V and J ends, which lost 0 bases and 8 bases, there was a span of 20 bases. Germline V gene data show CDR1 as KGHSH and CDR2 as LQKENI. The CDR3 length is 16 residues. DNA of the CDR3: TGTGCCAGCTCACCACCCCCCCGGTCCACCGACGCCCAGCAGTACTTC. Translated: CASSPPPRSTDAQQYF.

V and J are TRBV4-1 and TRBJ2-5, with D perhaps TRBD1 (6 bases). The CDR3 is 16 amino acids. V dropped 1 base and J dropped 5 bases, with 17 bases sitting between them. The germline V gene has CDR1 MGHRA and CDR2 YSYEKL. DNA for the CDR3: TGCGCCAGCAGCCAAGCTGACAGGCATAGGTGGGAGACCCAGTACTTC. Translating it yields CASSQADRHRWETQYF.

This chain connects TRBV10-3 to TRBJ2-1, with TRBD1 identical over 9 bases. Trimming cost V 6 bases and J 4 bases; bases outside gene matches: 10. CDR1 and CDR2 (germline): ENHRY, SYGVKD. The CDR3 consists of 16 residues. The CDR3 loop reads CAIRDPGTGRYNEQFF. CDR3 nucleotide sequence: TGTGCCATCAGGGACCCCGGGACAGGGCGTTACAATGAGCAGTTCTTC.

The V and J genes are TRBV4-2 and TRBJ1-3; a possible D gene is TRBD1 (5 bases). Germline values: CDR1 LGHNA, CDR2 YNFKEQ. Trimming shortened V by 1 base and J by 4 bases, and 14 bases separated the two germline ends. The CDR3 length is 16 residues. The CDR3 nucleotides read TGTGCCAGCAGCCAAGTCGTCGGGACCGTAGGAAACACCATATATTTT. Translated, it gives CASSQVVGTVGNTIYF.

The CDR3 DNA sequence: TGTGCCAGTAGTGGGATGGGCGGCGGGGAGCTGTTTTTT. Translated, it gives CASSGMGGGELFF. This rearrangement joins TRBV19 to TRBJ2-2, with D hard to call. This CDR3 is built from 13 residues. Germline lookup yields CDR1 LNHDA and CDR2 SQIVND (reference sequence). Between the trimmed V and J ends, which lost 5 bases and 7 bases, there was a span of 11 bases.

This rearrangement joins TRBV7-9 to TRBJ2-7; no clear D. Trimming took off 2 bases at V and 1 base at J, with 6 bases between the two ends. CDR3 size: 13 residues. Germline CDR1 reads SEHNR; CDR2 reads FQNEAQ (reference sequence). CDR3 residues: CASSLKQSYEQYF. The CDR3 DNA follows: TGTGCCAGCAGCTTAAAACAGTCCTACGAGCAGTACTTC.

The rearrangement uses TRBV5-6 and TRBJ2-5, with 8 bases aligning to TRBD2. Trimming removed 2 bases from V and 2 bases from J; junction bases left unmatched: 2. The V gene's germline CDR1 is SGHDT and CDR2 YYEEEE. CDR3 size: 14 residues. CDR3 amino acids: CASSFSGIQETQYF. CDR3 DNA sequence: TGTGCCAGCAGCTTTAGCGGGATTCAAGAGACCCAGTACTTC.

V gene TRBV6-5 combines with J gene TRBJ2-5; the match to TRBD2 covers 12 bases. Near its end, the DNA agrees better with TRBJ2-7, so the J call may be wrong. The CDR3 covers 14 residues. Germline CDR1 MNHEY, CDR2 SVGAGI. The CDR3 loop is CASSNPGLAGEQYF. CDR3 nucleotide sequence: TGTGCCAGCAGTAACCCGGGACTAGCGGGCGAGCAGTACTTC.